The 31 T cell receptor beta chains below come from one sample, sequenced in a study of cytomegalovirus exposure and HLA in healthy donors (TCRdb year 2017). Preparation of the library involved the immunoSEQ multiplex PCR assay. A mixture of 60 forward primers for TCR Vbeta segments and 13 reverse primers for TCR Jbeta segments was used in the multiplex PCR. Sourced from immuneACCESS, this table was stored by TCRdb with only in-frame sequences that have V and J called. A share of the clones is absent; for the studies checked, an unresolved V gene accounts for under half, and the remainder has no known explanation. The sample profile shows about 130,000 clones; under 80% of them were found once. The top ten clonotypes cover roughly 4.5% of the sample. Sequencing input: PBMCs. The receptors come from a man aged 18 to 30 in good health and CMV-seropositive.

V gene TRBV28 combines with J gene TRBJ1-4; tentative D call: TRBD1 (6 bases). The CDR3 consists of 14 residues. V was pared by 3 bases and J by 6 bases, with 11 bases between. From germline, CDR1 is MDHEN and CDR2 SYDVKM. DNA of the CDR3: TGTGCCAGCAGTTTCGGCAGGGGTGATGAAAAACTGTTTTTT. Its protein product is CASSFGRGDEKLFF.

The rearrangement links TRBV6-1 to TRBJ2-7; tentative D call: TRBD2 (7 bases). The germline CDR1 and CDR2 sequences are MNHNS and SASEGT. Trimming took off 2 bases at V and 2 bases at J, with 13 bases between the two ends. This CDR3 region has 15 residues. Here the CDR3 reads CASSELRGATYEQYF. For the CDR3, the DNA is TGTGCCAGCAGTGAACTCCGGGGGGCTACCTACGAGCAGTACTTC.

The chain employs TRBV7-9 and TRBJ2-7, with a weak D call TRBD1 (6 bases). The CDR3 totals 14 residues. Germline CDR1 is SEHNR and CDR2 is FQNEAQ (reference sequence). The germline V and J ends were trimmed by 2 bases and 1 base, with 9 bases remaining between them. The CDR3 reads CASSLQGGSYEQYF. In DNA, the CDR3 is TGTGCCAGCAGCTTACAAGGGGGTTCCTACGAGCAGTACTTC.

This clone turned up a few times. The chain combines TRBV5-5 with TRBJ2-7; 7 nucleotides align to TRBD2. The CDR3 sequence is 14 residues long. Germline trimming cut 4 bases from V and 2 bases from J; bases unmatched to any gene: 6. CDR1 and CDR2 (germline): SGHKS, YYEKEE (reference sequence). The CDR3 loop is CASSSLGGAYEQYF. The CDR3 nucleotides read TGTGCCAGCAGCAGTTTGGGGGGGGCCTACGAGCAGTACTTC.

This chain joins TRBV6-1 and TRBJ2-2; D is ambiguous. This CDR3 contains 10 residues. Germline CDR1 MNHNS, CDR2 SASEGT. Trimming pared 8 bases from V and 6 bases from J, leaving 4 bases between. CDR3 sequence: CASLSGELFF. The CDR3 DNA sequence: TGTGCCAGCCTCTCCGGGGAGCTGTTTTTT.

The V gene is TRBV19, the J gene TRBJ2-1; D is perhaps TRBD1 (6 bases). In germline, CDR1 is LNHDA, CDR2 SQIVND (reference sequence). V was pared by 1 base and J by 4 bases, with 14 bases between. This CDR3 comprises 16 residues. CDR3 in DNA: TGTGCCAGTAGTATAGTCCACAGGGCACCTTACAATGAGCAGTTCTTC. As protein: CASSIVHRAPYNEQFF.

This rearrangement joins TRBV28 to TRBJ2-3; D perhaps matches TRBD1 (5 bases). This CDR3 is built from 15 residues. CDR1 is MDHEN and CDR2 is SYDVKM in the germline V gene. V lost 4 bases to trimming and J lost 0 bases, with 11 bases between them. CDR3 sequence: CASSSDRASTDTQYF. The CDR3 coding sequence is TGTGCCAGCAGTTCCGACAGAGCTAGCACAGATACGCAGTATTTT.

The chain has TRBV7-9 and TRBJ1-6; the D gene is possibly TRBD1 (5 bases). Per germline, CDR1 SEHNR and CDR2 FQNEAQ (reference sequence). This CDR3 has 14 residues. The V end lost 0 bases, the J end lost 8 bases, and 8 bases lay between the germline ends. This chain's CDR3 is CASSLAGGDSPLHF. In nucleotides, the CDR3 is TGTGCCAGCAGCTTAGCCGGGGGAGATTCACCCCTCCACTTT.

This rearrangement joins TRBV28 to TRBJ2-1; the D gene is possibly TRBD1 (6 bases). V was clipped by 8 bases and J by 2 bases, with 25 bases between them. The length of the CDR3 is 18 residues. Germline lookup yields CDR1 MDHEN and CDR2 SYDVKM. In nucleotides, the CDR3 is TGTGCCAGCCAGACTTTAAAAGGGACATCCGACGCCTACAATGAGCAGTTCTTC. It codes for CASQTLKGTSDAYNEQFF.

The CDR3 bases are TGTGCCAGCAGAAGCGGGCAGGGATCTGGAAACACCATATATTTT. Its protein is CASRSGQGSGNTIYF. The chain is built from TRBV7-2 and TRBJ1-3; D possibly corresponds to TRBD1 (5 bases). Looked up from germline, CDR1 is SGHTA and CDR2 is FQGNSA. The CDR3 covers 15 residues. V was clipped by 6 bases and J by 1 base, with 13 bases between them.

CDR3 region: CASSALDRGYTAFF. For the CDR3, the DNA is TGTGCCAGCAGCGCTCTGGACAGGGGATACACAGCTTTCTTT. The chain combines TRBV5-6 with TRBJ1-1, with 9 bases identical to TRBD1. J was trimmed by 10 bases and V by 4 bases; bases with no gene match: 11. From germline, CDR1 is SGHDT and CDR2 YYEEEE. The length of the CDR3 is 14 residues.

The chain couples TRBV7-2 to TRBJ2-7; the D is unclear. The CDR3 is made up of 12 amino acids. Trimming removed 4 bases at V and 4 bases at J, with 8 bases between. The V gene's germline CDR1 is SGHTA and CDR2 FQGNSA. The CDR3 here is CASSSSGYEQYF. As DNA, the CDR3 is TGTGCCAGCAGCTCCTCAGGATACGAGCAGTACTTC. The full variable domain, its missing parts supplied by reference TRBV7-2 and TRBJ2-7, is GAGVSQSPSNKVTEKGKDVELRCDPISGHTALYWYRQSLGQGLEFLIYFQGNSAPDKSGLPSDRFSAERTGGSVSTLTIQRTQQEDSAVYLCASSSSGYEQYFGPGTRLTVT.

CDR3 bases: TGCGCCAGCAGCTCACAGGACAGGGTGGGTCAGCCCCAGCATTTT. As protein: CASSSQDRVGQPQHF. The V gene is TRBV4-1, the J gene TRBJ1-5; 8 nucleotides align to TRBD1. The CDR3 contains 15 residues. Germline V gene sequence: CDR1 MGHRA, CDR2 YSYEKL. J lost 6 bases, V lost 5 bases, and 9 bases had no gene match.

The rearrangement links TRBV7-6 to TRBJ2-3; D is possibly TRBD2 (6 bases). From germline, CDR1 is SGHVS and CDR2 FNYEAQ. Trimming stripped 5 bases from V and 1 base from J, with 16 bases between. This CDR3 contains 16 residues. CDR3 nucleotides: TGTGCCAGCAGCCAACCGCGGGGTTTGGGCACAGATACGCAGTATTTT. It is translated as CASSQPRGLGTDTQYF.

The chain is built from TRBV9 and TRBJ2-2; D not certain. The length of the CDR3 is 15 residues. V gave up 4 bases and J gave up 4 bases, with 14 bases separating them. CDR1 is SGDLS and CDR2 is YYNGEE in the germline V gene. The CDR3 DNA reads as TGTGCCAGCAGCTCCCTCAACTCTGCCACCGGGGAGCTGTTTTTT. It translates to CASSSLNSATGELFF.

The chain is built from TRBV7-2 and TRBJ1-5; 8 bases agree with TRBD1. The CDR3 runs to 13 residues. V lost 5 bases to trimming and J lost 6 bases; unmatched junction nucleotides: 3. Germline V gene lookup returns CDR1 SGHTA and CDR2 FQGNSA. CDR3 protein: CASSLDRVQPQHF. The CDR3 DNA is TGTGCCAGCAGCCTGGACAGGGTTCAGCCCCAGCATTTT.

In its sample, this clone was seen once. The rearrangement uses TRBV4-2 and TRBJ2-1; D is ambiguous. Looked up from germline, CDR1 is LGHNA and CDR2 is YNFKEQ. V lost 4 bases, J lost 6 bases, and 13 bases lay in between. This CDR3 spans 14 amino acids. The CDR3 region has the DNA TGTGCCAGCAGCCTCCGGGTTCTCGGCAATGAGCAGTTCTTC. As protein: CASSLRVLGNEQFF.

The rearrangement links TRBV7-9 to TRBJ2-7; D gene unclear. The V and J ends lost 0 bases and 3 bases respectively, with 12 bases between them. Germline V gene lookup returns CDR1 SEHNR and CDR2 FQNEAQ (reference sequence). The CDR3 runs 15 residues. CDR3 bases: TGTGCCAGCAGCTTAGCGGTGGGCTCCCACTACGAGCAGTACTTC. This sequence encodes CASSLAVGSHYEQYF.

In DNA form, the CDR3 reads TGCGCCAGCAACGTACAGGGAACGCATGAGCAGTTCTTC. Translation gives CASNVQGTHEQFF. This sequence joins TRBV5-1 and TRBJ2-1; D perhaps matches TRBD1 (6 bases). CDR3 length: 13 residues. V was clipped by 6 bases and J by 8 bases, with 15 bases between them. CDR1 is SGHRS, CDR2 YFSETQ, per germline. Based on the CDR3 plus reference TRBV5-1 and TRBJ2-1, the full variable domain is KAGVTQTPRYLIKTRGQQVTLSCSPISGHRSVSWYQQTPGQGLQFLFEYFSETQRNKGNFPGRFSGRQFSNSRSEMNVSTLELGDSALYLCASNVQGTHEQFFGPGTRLTVL.

This chain links TRBV4-1 with TRBJ1-4, with 8 bases matching TRBD1. The CDR3 is 18 residues long. CDR1 is MGHRA and CDR2 is YSYEKL in the germline V gene. V dropped 2 bases and J dropped 9; count of bases not matched to a gene: 17. The CDR3, as DNA: TGCGCCAGCAGCCAAAAAGGCCTCGGACAGGGAGTGATGCAAAAACTGTTTTTT. It specifies CASSQKGLGQGVMQKLFF.

J is TRBJ2-7 and V is TRBV7-8; D possibly corresponds to TRBD1 (6 bases). CDR3 length equals 15 residues. Germline V gene sequence: CDR1 SGHVS, CDR2 FQNEAQ. V gave up 1 base and J gave up 4 bases, with 14 bases separating them. The CDR3 region has the DNA TGTGCCAGCAGCTTAGATCAGGGGAGTCGATACGAGCAGTACTTC. The encoded protein is CASSLDQGSRYEQYF.

The gene calls are TRBV7-9 and TRBJ1-1; TRBD1 might be the D (6 bases). CDR3 length: 14 amino acids. Trimming took 4 bases from V and 1 from J, leaving 10 bases between them. Germline lookup yields CDR1 SEHNR and CDR2 FQNEAQ (reference sequence). The CDR3 here is CASSSGQQNTEAFF. The DNA of the CDR3 is TGTGCCAGCAGCTCGGGACAACAGAACACTGAAGCTTTCTTT.

The chain links TRBV5-1 to TRBJ2-5; 7 bases align to TRBD2. V was clipped by 1 base and J by 5 bases; unmatched bases: 14. Germline CDR1 SGHRS, CDR2 YFSETQ. The CDR3 totals 17 residues. CDR3 in amino acids: CASSLRGGLVRLETQYF. The CDR3 nucleotides read TGCGCCAGCAGCTTGCGTGGCGGACTAGTGCGATTGGAGACCCAGTACTTC.

There are a few counts of this clone. This chain links TRBV6-5 with TRBJ1-2; TRBD1 is a possible D gene (5 bases). The CDR3 runs to 15 residues. Germline V gene sequence: CDR1 MNHEY, CDR2 SVGAGI. Trimming removed 2 bases at V and 5 bases at J, with 15 bases between. In DNA, the CDR3 is TGTGCCAGCAGTTACGGCGAGGGGAGGGAGTATGGCTACACCTTC. Its translation: CASSYGEGREYGYTF.

The chain recombines TRBV7-2 with TRBJ2-7, with D possibly being TRBD2 (5 bases). V gave up 7 bases and J gave up 0 bases, with 13 bases separating them. Germline lookup yields CDR1 SGHTA and CDR2 FQGNSA. The CDR3 sequence is 14 residues long. The CDR3 is CASIPMGSSYEQYF. The CDR3 DNA reads TGTGCCAGCATCCCCATGGGGAGCTCCTACGAGCAGTACTTC.

The chain carries TRBV7-9 and TRBJ2-5, with 12 bases fitting TRBD2. This CDR3 is 18 amino acids long. Trimming at V came to 5 bases and at J to 5 bases, leaving 15 bases not matched to a gene. Germline CDR1 and CDR2: SEHNR and FQNEAQ (reference sequence). The CDR3 coding sequence is TGTGCCAGCAGCCCACTGCTAGGACTAGCGGGAAGGGGGGAGACCCAGTACTTC. This gives the protein CASSPLLGLAGRGETQYF. Full variable domain (outside the CDR3, taken from reference TRBV7-9 and TRBJ2-5): DTGVSQNPRHKITKRGQNVTFRCDPISEHNRLYWYRQTLGQGPEFLTYFQNEAQLEKSRLLSDRFSAERPKGSFSTLEIQRTEQGDSAMYLCASSPLLGLAGRGETQYFGPGTRLLVL.

The chain combines TRBV5-1 with TRBJ2-2; perhaps TRBD1 as D (6 bases). Trimming stripped 3 bases from V and 1 base from J, with 10 bases between. CDR1 SGHRS and CDR2 YFSETQ come from the germline V gene. This CDR3 contains 15 residues. The CDR3 coding sequence is TGCGCCAGCAGCTCCCGGACAGAGAACACCGGGGAGCTGTTTTTT. This codes for CASSSRTENTGELFF.

In nucleotides, the CDR3 is TGTGCCAGCAGGGAACAGGGGGCGTTAAGCAATCAGCCCCAGCATTTT. Its translation: CASREQGALSNQPQHF. This chain uses TRBV6-1 with TRBJ1-5; TRBD1 aligns across 9 bases. Per the germline V gene, CDR1 is MNHNS and CDR2 is SASEGT. Unmatched junction bases numbered 7, after V lost 6 bases and J lost 1 base. The CDR3 is 16 amino acids.

This clone was seen more than once but under ten times. V gene TRBV5-1 combines with J gene TRBJ1-1, with D possibly being TRBD1 (5 bases). This CDR3 spans 14 amino acids. The V end was cut by 4 bases, the J end by 3 bases, with 13 bases between. Germline V gene data show CDR1 as SGHRS and CDR2 as YFSETQ. The CDR3 DNA is TGCGCCAGCAGCCTTACAGGAGGGGACACTGAAGCTTTCTTT. Translation: CASSLTGGDTEAFF.

The chain is built from TRBV19 and TRBJ2-1; 7 bases are shared with TRBD2. J lost 7 bases, V lost 4 bases, and 7 bases had no gene match. Germline CDR1 and CDR2: LNHDA and SQIVND (reference sequence). The CDR3 runs 14 residues. DNA of the CDR3: TGTGCCAGTAGTACTTACCTGGGGGGGAATGAGCAGTTCTTC. The encoded protein is CASSTYLGGNEQFF.

This chain connects TRBV5-6 to TRBJ2-1, with 9 bases lining up with TRBD2. V was clipped by 0 bases and J by 7 bases; unmatched bases: 5. Germline V lookup: CDR1 SGHDT, CDR2 YYEEEE. The length of the CDR3 is 15 residues. As DNA, the CDR3 is TGTGCCAGCAGCTTGGGGCGGGGGGGCCTGAATGAGCAGTTCTTC. Its protein is CASSLGRGGLNEQFF.